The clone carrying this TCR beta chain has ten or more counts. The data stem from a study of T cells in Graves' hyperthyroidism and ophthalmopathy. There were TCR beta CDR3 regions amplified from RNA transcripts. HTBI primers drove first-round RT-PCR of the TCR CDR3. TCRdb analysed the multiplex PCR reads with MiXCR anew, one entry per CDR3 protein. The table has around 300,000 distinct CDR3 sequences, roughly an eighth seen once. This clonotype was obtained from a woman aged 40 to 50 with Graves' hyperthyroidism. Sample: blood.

The CDR3 loop reads CASSEYGVTGGYTF. The CDR3 coding sequence is TGTGCCAGCAGTGAATATGGCGTTACGGGGGGCTACACCTTC. The chain combines TRBV25-1 with TRBJ1-2; the D is unclear. The CDR3 sequence is 14 residues long. V lost 0 bases and J lost 8, with 13 bases in between. Germline V gene data show CDR1 as MGHDK and CDR2 as SYGVNS.